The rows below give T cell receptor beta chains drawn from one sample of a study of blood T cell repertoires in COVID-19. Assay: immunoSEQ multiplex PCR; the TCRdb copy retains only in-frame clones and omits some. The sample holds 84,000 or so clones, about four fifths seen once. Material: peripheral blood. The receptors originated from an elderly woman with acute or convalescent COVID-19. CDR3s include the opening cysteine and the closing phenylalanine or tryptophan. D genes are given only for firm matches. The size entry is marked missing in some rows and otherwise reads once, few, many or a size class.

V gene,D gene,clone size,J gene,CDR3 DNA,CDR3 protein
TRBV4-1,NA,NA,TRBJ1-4,TGCGCCAGCAGCCAAGTTAAGGGGTCTAATGAAAAACTGTTTTTT,CASSQVKGSNEKLFF
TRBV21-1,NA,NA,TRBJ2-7,TGTGCCAGCAGCAAAGCCAGGACAGGTACCCACGAGCAGTACTTC,CASSKARTGTHEQYF
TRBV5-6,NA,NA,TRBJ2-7,TGTGCCAGCAGCCGGAACCCAGGGACCTACGAGCAGTACTTC,CASSRNPGTYEQYF
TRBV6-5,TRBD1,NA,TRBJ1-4,TGTGCCAGCAGTCCAGACAGGGCAGGGGAAAAACTGTTTTTT,CASSPDRAGEKLFF
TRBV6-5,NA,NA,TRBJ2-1,TGTGCCAGCAGTTACGCCGGGACATCTAATGAGCAGTTCTTC,CASSYAGTSNEQFF
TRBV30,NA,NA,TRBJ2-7,TGTGCCTGGAGTGTGCCCCAGGGATTCTCCTACGAGCAGTACTTC,CAWSVPQGFSYEQYF
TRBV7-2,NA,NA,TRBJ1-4,TGTGCCAGCAGACACTGGACACCAACTAATGAAAAACTGTTTTTT,CASRHWTPTNEKLFF
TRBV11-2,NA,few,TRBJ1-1,TGTGCCAGCAGCTTTGGTAGCACTGAAGCTTTCTTT,CASSFGSTEAFF
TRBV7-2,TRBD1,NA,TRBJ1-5,TGTGCCAGCACCTCCGGGACAGGGTATCAGCCCCAGCATTTT,CASTSGTGYQPQHF
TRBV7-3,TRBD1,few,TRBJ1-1,TGTGCCAGCAGCTTAGATGGGACAGAGAACACTGAAGCTTTCTTT,CASSLDGTENTEAFF
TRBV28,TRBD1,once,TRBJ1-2,TGTGCCAGCAGTTTACCCCCTGGACAGGCCAACTATGGCTACACCTTC,CASSLPPGQANYGYTF
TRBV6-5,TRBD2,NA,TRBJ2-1,TGTGCCAGCAGTTACTCTCGGGGGGCCTACAATGAGCAGTTCTTC,CASSYSRGAYNEQFF
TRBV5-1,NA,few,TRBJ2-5,TGCGCCAGCAGCTTGGTGGGCGGGGGCAGCCAAGAGACCCAGTACTTC,CASSLVGGGSQETQYF
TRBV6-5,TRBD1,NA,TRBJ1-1,TGTGCCAGCATCGACACGGGACAGCTGAACACTGAAGCTTTCTTT,CASIDTGQLNTEAFF
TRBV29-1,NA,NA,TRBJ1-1,TGCAGCGTTGAAACAGGGTATACTGAAGCTTTCTTT,CSVETGYTEAFF
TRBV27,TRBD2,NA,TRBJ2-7,TGTGCCAGCAGTTTATCTAGCGGGGGAGTCTACGAGCAGTACTTC,CASSLSSGGVYEQYF
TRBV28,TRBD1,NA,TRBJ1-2,TGTGCCAGCAGTCTCGGACAGGGCGGCTACACCTTC,CASSLGQGGYTF
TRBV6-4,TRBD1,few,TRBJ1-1,TGTGCCAGCAGTAAGGACAGGGCCGCGGGGGCTGAAGCTTTCTTT,CASSKDRAAGAEAFF
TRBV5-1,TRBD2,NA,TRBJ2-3,TGCGCCAGCAGCTCGCTAGCGGGGGGGCTGGATACGCAGTATTTT,CASSSLAGGLDTQYF
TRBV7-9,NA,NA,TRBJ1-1,TGTGCCAGCAGCCTTTCTTTACAGGGCCCGAACACTGAAGCTTTCTTT,CASSLSLQGPNTEAFF
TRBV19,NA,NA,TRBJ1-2,TGTGCCAGTAGTATAGAGCCCGGGAATGGCTACACCTTC,CASSIEPGNGYTF
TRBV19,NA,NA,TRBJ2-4,TGTGCCAGTAGGGGACTTGGTGAAGCCAAAAACATTCAGTACTTC,CASRGLGEAKNIQYF
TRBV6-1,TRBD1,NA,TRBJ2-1,TGTGCCAGCAGTGAAATACAGGGGACAAGGGGAAATGAGCAGTTCTTC,CASSEIQGTRGNEQFF
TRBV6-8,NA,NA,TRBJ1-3,TGTGCCAGCGGCTCTTCCGACAGGATAAACACCATATATTTT,CASGSSDRINTIYF
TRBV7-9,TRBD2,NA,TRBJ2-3,TGTGCCAGCAGGGGGACTAGCGGGACATCCGATATCACAGATACGCAGTATTTT,CASRGTSGTSDITDTQYF
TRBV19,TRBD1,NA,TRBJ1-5,TGTGCCAGTAGTTCCGCGGGACAGGGTCTTAGCAATCAGCCCCAGCATTTT,CASSSAGQGLSNQPQHF
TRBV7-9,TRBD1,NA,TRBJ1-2,TGTGCCAGCAGCACGACAGGGGTCACTAACTATGGCTACACCTTC,CASSTTGVTNYGYTF
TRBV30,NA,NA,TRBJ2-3,TGTGCCTGGAGTGTCTCTACCCTTCACACAGATACGCAGTATTTT,CAWSVSTLHTDTQYF
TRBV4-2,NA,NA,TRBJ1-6,TGTGCCAGCAGCCAAGGAACAGGGACAAGTTCACCCCTCCACTTT,CASSQGTGTSSPLHF
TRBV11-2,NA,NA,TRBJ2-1,TGTGCCAGCAGGATGGACAGACCTTACAATGAGCAGTTCTTC,CASRMDRPYNEQFF
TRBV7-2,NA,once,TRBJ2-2,TGTGCCAGCAGCCTACCTGAGATAACCGGGGAGCTGTTTTTT,CASSLPEITGELFF
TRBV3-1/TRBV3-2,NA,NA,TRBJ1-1,TGTGCCAGCAGCCAAGCGCACGGGACGGGGAGGACTGAAGCTTTCTTT,CASSQAHGTGRTEAFF
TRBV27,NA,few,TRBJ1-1,TGTGCCAGCAGTTTACGGGAGAACACTGAAGCTTTCTTT,CASSLRENTEAFF
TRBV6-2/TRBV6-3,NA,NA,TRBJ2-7,TGTGCCAGCAGCCCCACGGGCTACGAGCAGTACTTC,CASSPTGYEQYF
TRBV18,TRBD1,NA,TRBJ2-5,TGTGCCAGCTCACCACCCGGGACAGGGTTGGAGACCCAGTACTTC,CASSPPGTGLETQYF
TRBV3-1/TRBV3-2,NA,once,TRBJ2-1,TGTGCCAGCAGCCACCTCACAGGGGAGGCCTACAATGAGCAGTTCTTC,CASSHLTGEAYNEQFF
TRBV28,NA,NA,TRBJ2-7,TGTGCCAGCAGTCTCCCCGGCGGGGACGAGCAGTACTTC,CASSLPGGDEQYF
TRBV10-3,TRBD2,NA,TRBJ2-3,TGTGCCATCAGTGAGTCCCGGGGGGTTGGCACAGATACGCAGTATTTT,CAISESRGVGTDTQYF
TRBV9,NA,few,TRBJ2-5,TGTGCCAGCAGCTTCAGCGCGGGAGAGACCCAGTACTTC,CASSFSAGETQYF
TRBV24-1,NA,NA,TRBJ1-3,TGTGCCACCAGTGCTTCTCCTGGAAACACCATATATTTT,CATSASPGNTIYF
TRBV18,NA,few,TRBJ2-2,TGTGCCAGCTCACCATATCAGGGGAGGGACACCGGGGAGCTGTTTTTT,CASSPYQGRDTGELFF
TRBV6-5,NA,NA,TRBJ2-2,TGTGCCAGCAAGACGATCAGGGCAGACACCGGGGAGCTGTTTTTT,CASKTIRADTGELFF
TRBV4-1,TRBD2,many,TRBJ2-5,TGCGCCAGCAGCCAAGAGGCGCGGGGGGGCCTAGAGACCCAGTACTTC,CASSQEARGGLETQYF
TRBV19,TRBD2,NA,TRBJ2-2,TGTGCCAGTAGTCGATCCCGCGGGAGGATATCGGTCGGGGAGCTGTTTTTT,CASSRSRGRISVGELFF
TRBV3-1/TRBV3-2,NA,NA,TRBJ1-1,TGTGCCAGCAGCCGGGGGGGGTACACTGAAGCTTTCTTT,CASSRGGYTEAFF